This T cell receptor (beta chain) appears in the sequencing data of a study of response to subunit inactivated influenza vaccine (dated by TCRdb to 2017 to 2018). With regard to the full study: The study used deep quantitative T cell receptor repertoire profiling to track responses to a trivalent subunit inactivated influenza vaccine. Beyond this particular receptor, the publication reports: The authors proposed that each seasonal influenza vaccination may bring in only a limited number of new T cells.

Including the terminal cysteine and phenylalanine, the CDR3 comprises 14 residues. The entry retains the CDR3 DNA only, 42 bases that are in frame from base 1. The germline V gene encodes CDR1 SQVTM and CDR2 ANQGSEA. V is reduced by 0 bases and J by 6 bases, leaving a spacing of 14 bases between them. As for this clonotype: Its antigen is not yet known. Per-base quality was not reported, and no clone a single base away is much larger than it.

The library was produced with RT-PCR. The listed sequencing device is Illumina HiSeq 2500. The public reads were quality trimmed at Q25 with fastp and then assembled into clones with MiXCR by TCRdb, keeping productive beta chains. Duplicate CDR3 protein sequences are folded into a single record with the most common DNA and genes. The sample includes more than 150,000 distinct CDR3 sequences, with 9.5% to 12% observed a single time. The ten largest make up roughly 33% of the sample. The source material was CD8+ T cells sorted from PBMCs, sampled around 2 years after vaccination. This TCR was sampled from a man aged 50-75 years who received an inactivated influenza vaccine. Donor details come from another sample of the same person, matched by shared clones. Rearrangement joined TRBV29-1 to TRBJ1-1; a tentative D match to TRBD1 spans 5 bases. The bases are TGCAGCGTTGAAGATTGGGGGGGAAGACCTGAAGCTTTCTTT. Translation gives CSVEDWGGRPEAFF.